This TCR beta chain was obtained from a study of CD8 T cells in ankylosing spondylitis. Broader study findings: Reports say disease-linked clones showed up significantly more in matched ankylosing spondylitis synovial fluid.

Germline V gives CDR1 DFQATT, CDR2 SNEGSKA (reference sequence). V was cut by 2 bases and J by 0 bases, with 7 bases left in between. The CDR3 runs 13 residues. In this sample, this clonotype turned up a few times. Its target is not known. TCRdb analysed the 5' RACE reads with MiXCR anew, one entry per CDR3 protein. The data hold 250,000 or so distinct CDR3 sequences, with roughly a quarter observed a single time. The sequence was collected from a male donor with ankylosing spondylitis or in good health (not recorded which). The sequenced sample consisted of blood, either unsorted or a sorted T cell fraction (not recorded which). This chain uses TRBV20-1 with TRBJ1-1; D gene uncertain. CDR3 nucleotides: TGCAGTGCTAGACAGGACTTGAACACTGAAGCTTTCTTT. It codes for CSARQDLNTEAFF.